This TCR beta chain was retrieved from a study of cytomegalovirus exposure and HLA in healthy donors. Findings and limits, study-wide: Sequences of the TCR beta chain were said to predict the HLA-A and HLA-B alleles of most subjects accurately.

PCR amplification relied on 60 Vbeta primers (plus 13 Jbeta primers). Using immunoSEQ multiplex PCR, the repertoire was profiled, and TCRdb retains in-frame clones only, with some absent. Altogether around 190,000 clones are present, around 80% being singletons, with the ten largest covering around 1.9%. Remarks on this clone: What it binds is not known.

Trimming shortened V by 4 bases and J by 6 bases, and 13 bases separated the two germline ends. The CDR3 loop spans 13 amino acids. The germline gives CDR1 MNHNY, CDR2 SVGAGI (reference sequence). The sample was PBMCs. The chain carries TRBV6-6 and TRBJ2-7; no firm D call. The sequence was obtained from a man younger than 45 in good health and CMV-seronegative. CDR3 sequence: CASSSTTAPEQYF. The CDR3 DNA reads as TGTGCCAGCAGTTCGACGACTGCCCCCGAGCAGTACTTC.